The source of this TCR beta chain is a study of CXCR3-negative and CXCR3-positive naive CD8 T cells. Study-level results: TRBV-TRBJ usage was alike in naive CXCR3-negative and CXCR3-positive cells but differed in memory cells. TRB CDR3 hydrophobicity was greater in CXCR3-positive naive cells than in CXCR3-negative naive cells. TRB CDR3 properties indicated TCR strength, while surface CD5 was similar across naive subsets. Whereas both naive subsets had comparably high diversity, memory CD8+ cells had much lower diversity.

UMI-labeled 5' RACE yielded the TRB cDNA libraries. TCRdb derives one entry per CDR3 protein from the 5' RACE reads, leaving out DNA. The sample holds over 50,000 distinct CDR3 sequences. Naive CD8+ T cells showed a CD45RO-CCR7+CD27+CD95- phenotype. Comment on this clonotype: What it binds is not known.

From germline, CDR1 is MNHNS and CDR2 SASEGT. This CDR3 is built from 18 residues. This TCR was sampled from a human donor in good health. Some clones in this sample may be carry-over from other donors' samples. Source material: naive CXCR3+ CD8+ T cells from blood. The subset denotes: CD45RO-CCR7+CD27+CD95- naive CD8+ T cells expressing CXCR3 (TNR3+). J is TRBJ1-5 and V is TRBV6-1; there is no DNA to check the TCRdb D call of TRBD1. The CDR3 region is CASTPKGPGAPGDQPQHF.